This T cell receptor (beta chain) stems from a study of blood T cell repertoires in COVID-19. Per the original methods: The assay estimated nucleated cells by amplifying reference gene primers. Libraries were prepared by immunoSEQ multiplex PCR; TCRdb keeps only in-frame clonotypes and omits some of them. That table furnishes V, J and clone size, whereas the DNA furnished D and trimming. The profile shows 300,000 to 400,000 clones, over 80% of them singletons. The germline CDR1 and CDR2 sequences are MNHNS and SASEGT. The CDR3 runs to 17 residues. Trimming cost V 4 bases and J 1 base; bases outside gene matches: 10.

The chain recombines TRBV6-1 with TRBJ1-1; TRBD1 agrees at 9 bases. Source material: peripheral blood. This sequence was found in a woman aged 45 to 65 with COVID-19, enrolled during active disease. In nucleotides, the CDR3 is TGTGCCAGCAGTGCATTAGGACAGGGGACCAGGAACACTGAAGCTTTCTTT. Its protein product is CASSALGQGTRNTEAFF.